A selection of T cell receptor beta chains follows, all from one sample in a study of T-cell reconstitution after alpha-beta-depleted transplantation in children. A single record per CDR3 protein comes from TCRdb applying MiXCR to the PCR reads. The sample shows about 610,000 distinct CDR3 sequences, roughly a tenth of them seen only once. Sequenced here: PBMCs from the stem cell graft donor, sampled from the stem cell graft. These receptors all come from a human donor who donated a stem cell graft to a child with acute myeloid leukemia. CDR3s leave out the opening cysteine and the closing phenylalanine or tryptophan. A D gene is named only where the DNA matches it firmly.

V gene	D gene	J gene	CDR3 protein
TRBV28	TRBD1	TRBJ2-1	ASSFLGAGGNNEQF
TRBV20-1	.	TRBJ2-5	SGRYWGLVETQY
TRBV29-1	.	TRBJ1-1	SVVLGGPEKAF
TRBV7-2	.	TRBJ2-7	ASSATAYEQY
TRBV6-4	TRBD2	TRBJ2-2	ASSDWGLPGELF
TRBV4-3	TRBD1	TRBJ2-7	ASSHGTAYEQY
TRBV11-1	.	TRBJ2-3	ASSLSAGQTRGTDTQY
TRBV3-1	.	TRBJ2-4	ASSYTSRGLGIQY
TRBV10-2	TRBD2	TRBJ2-1	ASSGVRREVSYNEQF
TRBV29-1	TRBD2	TRBJ2-1	SSTSGIGEQF
TRBV12-3/TRBV12-4	.	TRBJ2-7	ASSSLSEYEQY
TRBV2	.	TRBJ1-2	ASSDSGKYGYT
TRBV29-1	.	TRBJ2-5	SVDEVTQY
TRBV29-1	.	TRBJ2-1	SVDGTGNEQF
TRBV12-3/TRBV12-4	.	TRBJ2-3	ASSFVEGTDTQY
TRBV5-6	.	TRBJ2-4	ASSLGRGAKNIQY
TRBV5-1	.	TRBJ2-5	ASSLMGWQETQY
TRBV7-9	.	TRBJ1-5	ASSGRWGTTNNQPQH
TRBV6-2/TRBV6-3	.	TRBJ2-1	ASSDRGGALRKQF
TRBV28	.	TRBJ2-7	ASSQRQSYEQY
TRBV3-1	.	TRBJ2-1	ASSPEAQLNNEQF
TRBV6-2/TRBV6-3	TRBD1	TRBJ2-5	ASSYRGPETQY
TRBV28	.	TRBJ1-2	ASRAGTVVSYGYT
TRBV18	TRBD1	TRBJ2-2	ASSPGPGQGSTGELF
TRBV7-8	.	TRBJ2-3	ASSKKGKGPDTQY
TRBV5-6	.	TRBJ1-2	ASSLGQDGYGYT